This T cell receptor (beta chain) was recorded in a study of T cells in tuberculosis. Measured with immunoSEQ multiplex PCR; TCRdb has only the in-frame clones, and not every one. The table records over 30,000 clones, roughly 93% of them present only once. Trimming took off 5 bases at V and 2 bases at J, with 15 bases between the two ends. This CDR3 is 15 amino acids long. Germline V lookup: CDR1 SGHVS, CDR2 FQNEAQ. The time point was: new active TB diagnosis, blood taken before or within 7 days of starting treatment. The TCR sequence derives from an adult with tuberculosis. Sample: PBMCs, taken at tuberculosis diagnosis. This chain links TRBV7-8 with TRBJ2-5; the D gene is possibly TRBD2 (6 bases). CDR3 in DNA: TGTGCCAGCAGCGTCGCCGGGACTGTTCAAGAGACCCAGTACTTC. Translated, it gives CASSVAGTVQETQYF.